This T cell receptor beta chain derives from a study of blood T cell repertoires in COVID-19. Study information: Samples taken during acute and convalescent COVID-19 were collected in the United States, Italy and Spain. The analysed material was cDNA or gDNA that came from T cells, B-cell-depleted T cells, or PBMCs.

In the authors' workflow: Estimation of nucleated cell counts relied on the amplification of reference gene primers. Assay used: immunoSEQ multiplex PCR; TCRdb lists only in-frame clones, some missing. The D gene and trimming were derived from the DNA, and the V and J assignments and clone size from that table. Of 25,000 to 35,000 clones in the sample, under 80% were seen once. V shed 4 bases, J shed 4 bases, and the junction held 12 bases outside the gene matches. Germline V CDR1 and CDR2: SGHTS, YDEGEE. The CDR3 has 16 amino acids. The chain joins TRBV5-8 to TRBJ2-3, with TRBD1 matching over 7 bases. Sequenced input: peripheral blood. This sequence originates from a woman aged 70 to 79 with active or convalescent COVID-19. The CDR3: CASSRKQGVVADTQYF. DNA of the CDR3: TGTGCCAGCAGCCGAAAGCAGGGGGTAGTCGCAGATACGCAGTATTTT.